The rows below give T cell receptor beta chains drawn from one sample of a study of a mutant IDH1 vaccine in newly diagnosed glioma. Clones were read by immunoSEQ multiplex PCR, and TCRdb kept only the in-frame ones, dropping some. This sample carries 56,000 or so clones, around three quarters of them seen once, and the ten largest clones take around 5%. No antigen has been identified for these receptors. The sequenced sample was PBMCs, obtained from a glioma patient whose treatment included an IDH1 peptide vaccine. These TCRs come from a man in his forties or fifties with glioma. Both conserved end residues are part of each CDR3. A D gene is named only where the DNA matches it firmly. Not all rows give a size; the values are once, few, many and, for expanded clones, a class.

J gene	clone size	CDR3 length	D gene	V gene	CDR3 protein	CDR3 DNA
TRBJ2-7	-	15	TRBD1	TRBV18	CASSTTKQGRGEQYF	TGTGCCAGCTCGACGACAAAACAGGGGAGAGGAGAGCAGTACTTC
TRBJ1-1	-	16	-	TRBV5-4	CASSRPQGGRTTEAFF	TGTGCCAGCAGCCGACCCCAAGGGGGGCGTACCACTGAAGCTTTCTTT
TRBJ1-4	-	15	TRBD1	TRBV7-3	CASSITGESGEKLFF	TGTGCCAGCAGCATCACAGGGGAGAGCGGTGAAAAACTGTTTTTT
TRBJ1-1	few	10	-	TRBV29-1	CSAIDTEAFF	TGCAGCGCAATAGACACTGAAGCTTTCTTT
TRBJ2-7	-	15	TRBD1	TRBV5-5	CASSQAGTVAYEQYF	TGTGCCAGCAGCCAAGCCGGGACAGTAGCCTACGAGCAGTACTTC
TRBJ1-1	-	13	-	TRBV11-2	CASSLTRGTEAFF	TGTGCCAGCAGCTTGACCAGGGGAACTGAAGCTTTCTTT
TRBJ1-5	once	16	TRBD1	TRBV7-2	CASSLDRTGLNQPQHF	TGTGCCAGCAGCTTAGACAGGACAGGGCTAAATCAGCCCCAGCATTTT
TRBJ2-1	-	15	-	TRBV10-3	CAISESTGSNDEQFF	TGTGCCATCAGTGAGAGTACAGGGTCCAACGATGAGCAGTTCTTC
TRBJ1-2	-	14	-	TRBV4-3	CASSQAGPIYGYTF	TGCGCCAGCAGCCAGGCGGGGCCCATCTATGGCTACACCTTC
TRBJ2-2	-	13	-	TRBV9	CASSVGLPGELFF	TGTGCCAGCAGCGTGGGACTTCCCGGGGAGCTGTTTTTT
TRBJ1-3	-	14	TRBD1	TRBV5-6	CASSPGQLGNTIYF	TGTGCCAGCAGCCCGGGACAGTTGGGAAACACCATATATTTT
TRBJ2-1	-	15	TRBD1	TRBV4-2	CASSQPGQASNEQFF	TGTGCCAGCAGCCAGCCGGGACAGGCATCCAATGAGCAGTTCTTC
TRBJ1-1	few	12	-	TRBV28	CASSVEETEAFF	TGTGCCAGCAGTGTAGAGGAGACTGAAGCTTTCTTT
TRBJ1-1	-	14	-	TRBV28	CASSLPGTNTEAFF	TGTGCCAGCAGCCTCCCGGGGACGAACACTGAAGCTTTCTTT
TRBJ1-4	-	14	-	TRBV9	CASSVGQGMGKLFF	TGTGCCAGCAGCGTAGGTCAGGGGATGGGGAAACTGTTTTTT
TRBJ1-5	-	15	-	TRBV5-1	CASSLEGGRNQPQHF	TGCGCCAGCAGCTTGGAGGGGGGGAGGAATCAGCCCCAGCATTTT
TRBJ1-4	-	17	TRBD1	TRBV4-3	CASSQEYFQGGSEKLFF	TGCGCCAGCAGCCAAGAATACTTCCAGGGGGGTAGCGAAAAACTGTTTTTT
TRBJ1-5	-	15	-	TRBV4-1	CASSQRSGANQPQHF	TGCGCCAGCAGCCAAAGGTCAGGGGCTAATCAGCCCCAGCATTTT
TRBJ1-1	-	15	-	TRBV9	CASSVAGGRNTEAFF	TGTGCCAGCAGCGTAGCGGGAGGGAGGAACACTGAAGCTTTCTTT
TRBJ2-3	-	16	TRBD1	TRBV6-5	CASSYSITGGPDTQYF	TGTGCCAGCAGTTACTCGATTACAGGGGGGCCAGATACGCAGTATTTT
TRBJ2-1	-	17	TRBD2	TRBV4-1	CASSQRTSGGRDNEQFF	TGCGCCAGCAGCCAGAGGACTAGCGGGGGACGGGACAATGAGCAGTTCTTC
TRBJ2-7	-	11	-	TRBV4-1	CASILIYEQYF	TGCGCCAGCATTCTAATCTACGAGCAGTACTTC
TRBJ2-7	-	15	TRBD2	TRBV10-2	CASSDWAGVHYEQYF	TGCGCCAGCAGTGATTGGGCGGGAGTGCATTACGAGCAGTACTTC
TRBJ2-1	-	13	-	TRBV25-1	CATIPIGDNEQFF	TGTGCCACCATTCCAATAGGGGACAATGAGCAGTTCTTC
TRBJ1-6	-	14	TRBD1	TRBV30	CASPQGQGRSPLHF	TGTGCCTCTCCCCAGGGACAGGGTCGGTCACCCCTCCACTTT
TRBJ2-3	-	15	-	TRBV30	CAWSTIPASTDTQYF	TGTGCCTGGAGCACCATCCCGGCCAGCACAGATACGCAGTATTTT
TRBJ1-1	-	15	-	TRBV6-5	CASSYGLGYGTEAFF	TGTGCCAGCAGTTACGGCCTGGGTTACGGTACTGAAGCTTTCTTT
TRBJ2-7	-	12	-	TRBV6-5	CASSRGSYEQYF	TGTGCCAGCAGCAGGGGATCCTACGAGCAGTACTTC
TRBJ2-1	-	16	TRBD1	TRBV7-6	CASAPSGGGLYNEQFF	TGTGCCAGCGCCCCTTCAGGGGGTGGTCTTTACAATGAGCAGTTCTTC
TRBJ2-1	-	15	-	TRBV19	CASAWDISSYNEQFF	TGTGCCAGTGCCTGGGACATAAGCTCCTACAATGAGCAGTTCTTC
TRBJ1-5	-	13	-	TRBV10-3	CAISVDSNQPQHF	TGTGCCATCAGTGTTGATAGCAATCAGCCCCAGCATTTT
TRBJ2-3	-	17	TRBD2	TRBV7-9	CASSSGTSGGLTDTQYF	TGTGCCAGCAGCTCCGGGACTAGCGGGGGTCTCACAGATACGCAGTATTTT
TRBJ2-3	-	19	TRBD1	TRBV18	CASSPLLRVGQGHTDTQYF	TGTGCCAGCTCACCATTATTAAGGGTTGGACAGGGCCACACAGATACGCAGTATTTT
TRBJ1-5	-	13	-	TRBV11-2	CASSLGTHQPQHF	TGTGCCAGCAGCTTGGGGACCCATCAGCCCCAGCATTTT
TRBJ1-1	-	13	-	TRBV7-2	CASSPGGKSEAFF	TGTGCCAGCAGCCCGGGGGGTAAGTCTGAAGCTTTCTTT
TRBJ2-4	-	12	-	TRBV6-5	CASSYEGDIQYF	TGTGCCAGCAGTTACGAAGGCGACATTCAGTACTTC
TRBJ2-1	-	13	-	TRBV9	CASSAAGDSQQFF	TGTGCCAGCAGCGCGGCAGGGGATTCTCAGCAGTTCTTC
TRBJ2-5	-	16	TRBD2	TRBV5-1	CASSSGTSDRQETQYF	TGCGCCAGCAGCTCCGGGACTAGCGATCGCCAAGAGACCCAGTACTTC
TRBJ1-5	-	14	-	TRBV9	CASSVDSQNQPQHF	TGTGCCAGCAGCGTGGACAGCCAAAATCAGCCCCAGCATTTT
TRBJ1-6	-	16	-	TRBV5-4	CASSKSGTLEPVPLHF	TGTGCCAGCAGCAAAAGTGGGACATTAGAGCCGGTACCCCTCCACTTT
TRBJ2-2	-	14	TRBD1	TRBV29-1	CSVRDRVSSGELFF	TGCAGCGTCCGGGACAGGGTATCGTCCGGGGAGCTGTTTTTT
TRBJ1-2	-	13	-	TRBV28	CASTTAKPHGYTF	TGTGCCAGCACTACAGCCAAACCGCATGGCTACACCTTC
TRBJ1-2	-	16	-	TRBV5-1	CASSSSPRGADYGYTF	TGCGCCAGCAGCTCTTCCCCCCGGGGGGCCGACTATGGCTACACCTTC
TRBJ1-3	-	15	TRBD1	TRBV6-5	CASSPGQGSGNTIYF	TGTGCCAGCAGCCCGGGACAGGGAAGTGGAAACACCATATATTTT
TRBJ2-3	-	14	-	TRBV29-1	CSARRTYSTDTQYF	TGCAGCGCCCGACGGACCTATAGCACAGATACGCAGTATTTT
TRBJ2-1	once	15	-	TRBV7-9	CASSSPGLLIYEQFF	TGTGCCAGCAGTTCCCCGGGACTGCTTATCTATGAGCAGTTCTTC
TRBJ1-5	-	15	-	TRBV7-2	CASSLRGRRVQPQHF	TGTGCCAGCAGCTTGCGGGGGCGTAGGGTCCAGCCCCAGCATTTT
TRBJ2-1	-	16	TRBD1	TRBV5-1	CASSSRTGGSYNEQFF	TGCGCCAGCAGCTCCAGGACAGGGGGCTCCTACAATGAGCAGTTCTTC
TRBJ2-4	-	14	-	TRBV4-2	CASSQESQQNIQYF	TGTGCCAGCAGCCAAGAGTCGCAACAAAACATTCAGTACTTC
TRBJ1-2	-	15	-	TRBV19	CAITNGAGANYGYTF	TGTGCCATCACGAACGGGGCAGGAGCTAACTATGGCTACACCTTC